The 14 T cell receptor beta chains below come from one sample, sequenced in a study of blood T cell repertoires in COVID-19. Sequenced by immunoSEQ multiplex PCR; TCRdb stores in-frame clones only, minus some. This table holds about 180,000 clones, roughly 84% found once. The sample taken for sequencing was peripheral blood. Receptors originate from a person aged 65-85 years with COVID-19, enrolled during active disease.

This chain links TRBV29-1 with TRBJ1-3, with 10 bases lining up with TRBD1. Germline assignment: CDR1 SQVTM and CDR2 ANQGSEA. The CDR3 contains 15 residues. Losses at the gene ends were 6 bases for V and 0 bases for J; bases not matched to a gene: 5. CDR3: CSVGQGINSGNTIYF. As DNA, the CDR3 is TGCAGCGTGGGACAGGGGATAAACTCTGGAAACACCATATATTTT.

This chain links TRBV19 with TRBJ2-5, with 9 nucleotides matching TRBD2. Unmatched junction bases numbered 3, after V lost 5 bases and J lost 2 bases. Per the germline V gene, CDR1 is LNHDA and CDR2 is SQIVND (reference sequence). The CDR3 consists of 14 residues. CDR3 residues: CASSALAGQETQYF. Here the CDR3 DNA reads TGTGCCAGTAGTGCGCTAGCGGGACAAGAGACCCAGTACTTC. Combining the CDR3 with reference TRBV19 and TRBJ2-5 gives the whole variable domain DGGITQSPKYLFRKEGQNVTLSCEQNLNHDAMYWYRQDPGQGLRLIYYSQIVNDFQKGDIAEGYSVSREKKESFPLTVTSAQKNPTAFYLCASSALAGQETQYFGPGTRLLVL.

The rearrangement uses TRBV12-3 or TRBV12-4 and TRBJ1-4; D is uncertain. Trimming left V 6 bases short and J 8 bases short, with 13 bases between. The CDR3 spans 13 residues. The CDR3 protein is CASRGVRGEKLFF. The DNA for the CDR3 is TGTGCCAGCAGAGGCGTCCGGGGAGAAAAACTGTTTTTT.

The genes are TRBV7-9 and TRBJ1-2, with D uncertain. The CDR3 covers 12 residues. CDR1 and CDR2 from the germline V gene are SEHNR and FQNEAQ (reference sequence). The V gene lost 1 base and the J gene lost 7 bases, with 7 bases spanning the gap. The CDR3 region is CASSLGEGGYTF. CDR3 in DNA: TGTGCCAGCAGCTTAGGGGAGGGTGGCTACACCTTC.

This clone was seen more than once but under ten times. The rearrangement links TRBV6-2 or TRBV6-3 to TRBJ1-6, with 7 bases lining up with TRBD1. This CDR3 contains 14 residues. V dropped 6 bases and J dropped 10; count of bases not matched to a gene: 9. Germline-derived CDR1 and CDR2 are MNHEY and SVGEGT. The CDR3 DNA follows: TGTGCCAGCAGCTTCCAGGGGGTAGGATCACCCCTCCACTTT. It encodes CASSFQGVGSPLHF.

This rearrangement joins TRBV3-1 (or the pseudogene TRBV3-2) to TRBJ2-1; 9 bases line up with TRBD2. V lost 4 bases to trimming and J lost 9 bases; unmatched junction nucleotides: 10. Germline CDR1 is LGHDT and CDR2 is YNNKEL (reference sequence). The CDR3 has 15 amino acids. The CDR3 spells CASSPQTGTSFEQFF. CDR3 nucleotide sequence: TGTGCCAGCAGCCCTCAAACCGGGACTAGCTTTGAGCAGTTCTTC.

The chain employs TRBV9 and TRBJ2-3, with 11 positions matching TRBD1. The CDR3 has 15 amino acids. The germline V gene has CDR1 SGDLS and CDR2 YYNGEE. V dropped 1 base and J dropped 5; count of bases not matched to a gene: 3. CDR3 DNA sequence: TGTGCCAGCAGCGTAAGGACAGGGGGCAGAGATACGCAGTATTTT. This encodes CASSVRTGGRDTQYF.

CDR3 in amino acids: CASSYRGADRDHGYTF. CDR3 in DNA: TGTGCCAGCAGTTACCGCGGGGCCGACAGAGACCATGGCTACACCTTC. The chain has TRBV6-5 and TRBJ1-2; maybe TRBD1 (5 bases). V lost 2 bases to trimming and J lost 6 bases, with 19 bases between them. The CDR3 covers 16 residues. The V gene's germline CDR1 is MNHEY and CDR2 SVGAGI.

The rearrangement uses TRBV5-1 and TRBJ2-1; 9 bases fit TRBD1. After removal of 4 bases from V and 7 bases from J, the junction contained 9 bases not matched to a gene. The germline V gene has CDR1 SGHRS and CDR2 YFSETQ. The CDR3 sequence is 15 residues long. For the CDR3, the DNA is TGCGCCAGCAGCCCCCTCGGGACAGGGTTAAATGAGCAGTTCTTC. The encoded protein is CASSPLGTGLNEQFF.

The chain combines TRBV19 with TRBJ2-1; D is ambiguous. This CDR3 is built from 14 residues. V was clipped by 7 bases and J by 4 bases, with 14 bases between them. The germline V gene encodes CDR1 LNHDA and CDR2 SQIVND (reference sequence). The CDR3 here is CASNPTANYNEQFF. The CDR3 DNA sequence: TGTGCCAGTAACCCTACAGCTAATTACAATGAGCAGTTCTTC.

The CDR3 DNA reads TGTGCCAGCCTCCGTCGGCGGGGCGAGCAGTACTTC. It is translated as CASLRRRGEQYF. The rearrangement joins TRBV28 to TRBJ2-7; possibly TRBD2 for D (6 bases). CDR1 is MDHEN, CDR2 SYDVKM, per germline. V was cut by 8 bases and J by 6 bases, with 14 bases left in between. The CDR3 covers 12 residues.

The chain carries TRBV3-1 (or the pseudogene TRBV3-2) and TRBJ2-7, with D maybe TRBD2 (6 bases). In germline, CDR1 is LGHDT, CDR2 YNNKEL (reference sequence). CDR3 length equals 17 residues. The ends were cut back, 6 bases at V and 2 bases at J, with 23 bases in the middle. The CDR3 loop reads CASSSGRGRENPYEQYF. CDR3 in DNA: TGTGCCAGCAGTTCGGGAAGGGGTCGGGAGAACCCCTACGAGCAGTACTTC.

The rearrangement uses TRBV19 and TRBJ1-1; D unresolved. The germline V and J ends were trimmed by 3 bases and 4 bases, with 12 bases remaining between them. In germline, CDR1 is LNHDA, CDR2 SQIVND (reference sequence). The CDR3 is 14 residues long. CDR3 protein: CASSIGVPGTEAFF. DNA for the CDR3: TGTGCCAGTAGTATCGGGGTCCCAGGCACTGAAGCTTTCTTT.

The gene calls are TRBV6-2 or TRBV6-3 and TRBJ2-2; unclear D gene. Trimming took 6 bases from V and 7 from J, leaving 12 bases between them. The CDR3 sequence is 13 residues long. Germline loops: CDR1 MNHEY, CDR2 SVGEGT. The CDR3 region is CASSSIRVGELFF. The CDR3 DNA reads TGTGCCAGCAGCTCTATCCGTGTCGGGGAGCTGTTTTTT.